This TCR beta chain is from a study of breast tumors, draining lymph nodes, adjacent tissues. Using its own MiXCR run on the multiplex PCR reads, TCRdb lists one record per CDR3 protein. The table shows under 15,000 distinct CDR3 sequences, with about 34% occurring only once. Trimming removed 2 bases from V and 7 bases from J, with 8 bases in between. Germline CDR1 and CDR2: SQVTM and ANQGSEA. The CDR3 extends over 11 amino acids. The clonotype was recovered from a female donor with breast cancer. Some clones in this sample may be carry-over from other donors' samples. The chain has TRBV29-1 and TRBJ1-2; possibly TRBD1 for D (6 bases). Sequencing input: breast tumor tissue. CDR3 amino acids: CSVERGAGYTF. The CDR3 coding sequence is TGCAGCGTTGAAAGGGGGGCTGGCTACACCTTC.